This TCR beta chain was recorded in a study of blood T cell repertoires in COVID-19. Using immunoSEQ multiplex PCR, the repertoire was profiled, and TCRdb retains in-frame clones only, with some absent. The sample has around 160,000 clones; about 90% are singletons. In germline, CDR1 is SGDLS, CDR2 YYNGEE. This CDR3 is built from 14 residues. The V and J ends lost 4 bases and 3 bases, in that order; junction bases with no gene match: 4. This chain joins TRBV9 and TRBJ2-3; 8 nucleotides line up with TRBD1. This receptor was identified in a human donor in a cohort sampled during active COVID-19. The source material was peripheral blood. The CDR3 sequence is CASSPGTGTDTQYF. DNA of the CDR3: TGTGCCAGCAGCCCCGGGACAGGTACAGATACGCAGTATTTT.